These T cell receptor beta chains were read from a single sample in a study of cytomegalovirus exposure and HLA in healthy donors. The data were produced by immunoSEQ multiplex PCR, yet TCRdb's version contains in-frame clones alone and is incomplete. The table shows roughly 77,000 clones, with roughly 96% occurring only once. Sequenced sample: PBMCs. These receptors all stem from a woman aged 18-35 years in good health and CMV-seronegative. Both conserved end residues are trimmed from each CDR3. Fields, in order: J gene, V gene, CDR3 protein.

>TRBJ1-5|TRBV27
ASSPEGYNQPQH
>TRBJ1-1|TRBV2
ASSALLFPSGDTEAF
>TRBJ2-7|TRBV6-5
ASSKSGTGIYEQY
>TRBJ2-7|TRBV5-1
ASSSRDSHYEQY
>TRBJ2-5|TRBV7-8
ASSLGAGNQETQY
>TRBJ2-1|TRBV6-5
ASSVSSGRSSL
>TRBJ1-3|TRBV6-1
ASSKEPGGGGNTIY
>TRBJ1-2|TRBV5-6
ASSFLGLDYGYT
>TRBJ2-3|TRBV7-9
ASSPTSGGGTDTQY
>TRBJ2-3|TRBV5-4
ASSLDVSGGTDTQY
>TRBJ2-7|TRBV4-3
ASSLSGTGPYEQY
>TRBJ2-1|TRBV11-3
ASSPGGTGRNEQF
>TRBJ1-1|TRBV5-1
ASSLVQGMNTEAF
>TRBJ1-4|TRBV4-1
ASSQDPHRGANEKLF
>TRBJ2-5|TRBV11-2
ASSLVLGSKKETQY
>TRBJ2-7|TRBV7-2
ASSFGSDWYEQY
>TRBJ1-5|TRBV6-1
ASSWAQGNQPQH
>TRBJ2-7|TRBV29-1
SVSGTGYDEQY
>TRBJ2-3|TRBV18
ASSSYTDTQY
>TRBJ1-1|TRBV29-1
SVEKGGWATEAF
>TRBJ2-1|TRBV10-2
ASSGEIGGF
>TRBJ1-1|TRBV6-5
ASKSRATNTEAF
>TRBJ2-6|TRBV6-4
ASSPGQGSGANVLT
>TRBJ1-3|TRBV7-6
ASSPRQGGILSGNTIY
>TRBJ1-1|TRBV18
ASSPGLKNTEAF
>TRBJ1-4|TRBV18
ASSPTQNEKLF
>TRBJ2-4|TRBV2
ATTPTGVAKNIQY
>TRBJ1-2|TRBV6-5
ASSITGYYGYT
>TRBJ2-7|TRBV13
ASSLATGGRDEQY
>TRBJ2-7|TRBV6-5
ASVGAGEEQY
>TRBJ2-7|TRBV6-1
ASSASTTPAEQY
>TRBJ2-1|TRBV14
ASRADQRGEQF
>TRBJ2-3|TRBV18
ASSPPASGRDTQY
>TRBJ1-2|TRBV6-5
ASTRGRLNYGYT
>TRBJ1-1|TRBV20-1
SAPGHGEAF
>TRBJ2-6|TRBV4-3
ASSITGTGVSGANVLT
>TRBJ2-3|TRBV9
ASSVGLAALTDTQY
>TRBJ2-7|TRBV28
ASSLPEVAGVFEQY
>TRBJ1-3|TRBV11-2
ASSSPKQGIGNTIY
>TRBJ2-5|TRBV21-1
ATLPGASRRETQY
>TRBJ1-1|TRBV11-2
ASSEDRVTEAF
>TRBJ1-6|TRBV27
ASSRGTGGSPLH
>TRBJ1-2|TRBV5-6
ASSLGLWRASSFNYGYT
>TRBJ1-4|TRBV5-4
ASSLGSSVGSEKLF
>TRBJ1-6|TRBV18
ASSPLATGWNSPLH
>TRBJ2-1|TRBV7-9
ASAEHYNEQF